What follows are 22 T cell receptor beta chains derived from one specimen sequenced in a study of blood T cell repertoires in COVID-19. Clones were read by immunoSEQ multiplex PCR, and TCRdb kept only the in-frame ones, dropping some. The sample shows about 220,000 clones, around four fifths of them seen only once. The sequenced sample was peripheral blood. These receptors were collected from a man aged 25-45 years with active or convalescent COVID-19.

The chain has TRBV28 and TRBJ2-1; 10 bases line up with TRBD2. The CDR3 runs 16 residues. Trimming took 3 bases from V and 5 from J; bases not matched to a gene: 7. From germline, CDR1 is MDHEN and CDR2 SYDVKM. The CDR3 here is CASSFQGLAQHNEQFF. The CDR3 DNA reads TGTGCCAGCAGTTTCCAGGGACTAGCGCAACACAATGAGCAGTTCTTC.

V usage is TRBV18 and J usage is TRBJ1-5, with a weak D call TRBD1 (5 bases). This CDR3 contains 13 residues. The ends were cut back, 5 bases at V and 5 bases at J, with 10 bases in the middle. The germline gives CDR1 KGHSH, CDR2 LQKENI. In nucleotides, the CDR3 is TGTGCCAGCTCAGAGGACATCTATCAGCCCCAGCATTTT. This translates into CASSEDIYQPQHF.

The chain is built from TRBV7-2 and TRBJ2-3; 9 bases map to TRBD2. Germline loops: CDR1 SGHTA, CDR2 FQGNSA. Germline trimming cut 2 bases from V and 10 bases from J; bases unmatched to any gene: 1. The CDR3 consists of 12 residues. CDR3 protein: CASSLTSGSQYF. The CDR3 DNA reads as TGTGCCAGCAGCTTAACTAGCGGGTCGCAGTATTTT.

The chain uses TRBV2 and TRBJ1-1, with D unresolved. CDR1 is SNHLY, CDR2 FYNNEI, per germline. CDR3 length: 15 residues. The V end was cut by 1 base, the J end by 10 bases, with 19 bases between. CDR3 region: CASSEEGARGKGAFF. CDR3 DNA: TGTGCCAGCAGTGAAGAGGGCGCCAGAGGGAAAGGAGCTTTCTTT.

On this clone itself: Other DNA sequences of this sample code for an identical CDR3. V gene TRBV18 combines with J gene TRBJ1-5; 9 bases are a match to TRBD1. The length of the CDR3 is 14 residues. Trimming removed 1 base from V and 5 bases from J; junction bases left unmatched: 0. Germline V gene lookup returns CDR1 KGHSH and CDR2 LQKENI. The CDR3 spells CASSPRQGDQPQHF. The DNA for the CDR3 is TGTGCCAGCTCACCACGACAGGGGGATCAGCCCCAGCATTTT.

This chain links TRBV15 with TRBJ2-7; 7 positions match TRBD1. Per the germline V gene, CDR1 is LNHNV and CDR2 is YYDKDF (reference sequence). V shed 3 bases, J shed 3 bases, and the junction held 8 bases outside the gene matches. The length of the CDR3 is 15 residues. The DNA of the CDR3 is TGTGCCACCAGCAGGCCCGACAGGGCCAACTACGAGCAGTACTTC. Its protein is CATSRPDRANYEQYF.

Remarks on this clone: This specimen includes other DNA sequences encoding the same CDR3. DNA for the CDR3: TGTGCCTGGAGCCGACAGGGGGTCACTGAAGCTTTCTTT. Translating gives CAWSRQGVTEAFF. This sequence joins TRBV30 and TRBJ1-1; TRBD1 matches 9 bases. The germline CDR1 and CDR2 sequences are GTSNPN and SVGIG (reference sequence). The CDR3 is 13 residues long. The V gene end was trimmed by 3 bases and the J gene end by 4 bases; junction bases not matched to a gene: 3.

CDR3 sequence: CASARQGDFTDTQYF. The CDR3 bases are TGTGCCAGCGCGCGACAGGGGGACTTCACAGATACGCAGTATTTT. V usage is TRBV27 and J usage is TRBJ2-3, with 9 bases that match TRBD1. The V segment lost 8 bases and the J segment 2 bases; nucleotides outside the gene matches: 8. Germline CDR1 MNHEY, CDR2 SMNVEV (reference sequence). The CDR3 consists of 15 residues.

The V call is TRBV10-1, the J call TRBJ1-2, with D maybe TRBD1 (6 bases). V was cut by 6 bases and J by 2 bases, with 10 bases left in between. This CDR3 comprises 13 residues. Germline V lookup: CDR1 WNHNN, CDR2 SYGVQD (reference sequence). This CDR3 is CASSGQPNYGYTF. The CDR3 DNA is TGCGCCAGCAGCGGACAGCCCAACTATGGCTACACCTTC.

The J gene is TRBJ2-2, the V gene TRBV9, with D perhaps matching TRBD1 (5 bases). V was pared by 2 bases and J by 8 bases, with 13 bases between. The CDR3 sequence is 14 residues long. In germline, CDR1 is SGDLS, CDR2 YYNGEE. CDR3 amino acids: CASSVTRVSGELFF. The CDR3, as DNA: TGTGCCAGCAGCGTGACCAGGGTGTCGGGGGAGCTGTTTTTT.

V usage is TRBV28 and J usage is TRBJ1-3; D is undetermined. Trimming pared 6 bases from V and 4 bases from J, leaving 13 bases between. Germline V CDR1 and CDR2: MDHEN, SYDVKM. CDR3 length equals 14 residues. The CDR3 sequence is CASSLLGLGNTIYF. The CDR3 coding sequence is TGTGCCAGCAGCCTTCTCGGGTTGGGAAACACCATATATTTT.

The rearrangement uses TRBV5-4 and TRBJ2-7; 8 bases align to TRBD1. The CDR3 extends over 13 amino acids. V lost 4 bases to trimming and J lost 7 bases; unmatched junction nucleotides: 7. Germline V CDR1 and CDR2: SGHNT, YYREEE (reference sequence). The CDR3, as DNA: TGTGCCAGCAGCCGCTCACGGACAGGGGAGCAGTACTTC. It yields the protein CASSRSRTGEQYF. The full variable domain, its missing parts supplied by reference TRBV5-4 and TRBJ2-7, is ETGVTQSPTHLIKTRGQQVTLRCSSQSGHNTVSWYQQALGQGPQFIFQYYREEENGRGNFPPRFSGLQFPNYSSELNVNALELDDSALYLCASSRSRTGEQYFGPGTRLTVT.

The V and J genes are TRBV7-3 and TRBJ2-7, with 7 bases lining up with TRBD1. Germline CDR1 is SGHTA and CDR2 is FQGTGA. The CDR3 extends over 15 amino acids. V trimming: 2 bases; J trimming: 0 bases; junction bases outside the gene matches: 4. In DNA form, the CDR3 reads TGTGCCAGCAGCTTAGGACAGGTGAGCTCCTACGAGCAGTACTTC. Translation: CASSLGQVSSYEQYF.

The chain links TRBV19 to TRBJ1-2; possible D gene TRBD1, 6 bases. The CDR3 runs to 13 residues. The V gene lost 4 bases and the J gene lost 4 bases, with 10 bases spanning the gap. The V gene's germline CDR1 is LNHDA and CDR2 SQIVND (reference sequence). CDR3 region: CASSTSTGYGYTF. As DNA, the CDR3 is TGTGCCAGTAGTACCTCGACAGGCTATGGCTACACCTTC.

V usage is TRBV7-9 and J usage is TRBJ1-1; D unresolved. This CDR3 is built from 13 residues. CDR1 and CDR2 (germline): SEHNR, FQNEAQ (reference sequence). V lost 5 bases, J lost 5 bases, and 12 bases lay in between. CDR3 nucleotide sequence: TGTGCCAGCAGCCCACCCGAGGAAACTGAAGCTTTCTTT. It codes for CASSPPEETEAFF.

The rearrangement links TRBV6-6 to TRBJ2-7; the match to TRBD1 covers 9 bases. V lost 1 base, J lost 7 bases, and 8 bases stayed unmatched. Germline assignment: CDR1 MNHNY and CDR2 SVGAGI (reference sequence). The CDR3 covers 15 residues. CDR3 sequence reads: CASSYLGTGYEEQYF. CDR3 in DNA: TGTGCCAGCAGTTACTTAGGGACAGGGTATGAGGAGCAGTACTTC.

The chain is built from TRBV7-9 and TRBJ2-7, with 7 bases identical to TRBD2. V lost 1 base and J lost 2; bases outside the gene matches: 5. CDR1 is SEHNR and CDR2 is FQNEAQ in the germline V gene (reference sequence). The CDR3 spans 15 residues. Here the CDR3 reads CASSLVLADTYEQYF. CDR3 in DNA: TGTGCCAGCAGCTTAGTCCTAGCGGACACCTACGAGCAGTACTTC.

The CDR3 is CASSRRTGTEQFF. The CDR3 DNA is TGTGCCAGCAGCCGCCGCACCGGGACAGAGCAGTTCTTC. The chain has TRBV12-3 or TRBV12-4 and TRBJ2-1; weak D call: TRBD1 (6 bases). CDR3 length equals 13 residues. V was pared by 6 bases and J by 10 bases, with 16 bases between.

V gene TRBV12-3 or TRBV12-4 combines with J gene TRBJ1-1; D not resolved. The CDR3 is 13 amino acids. V was cut by 6 bases and J by 5 bases, with 13 bases left in between. The CDR3 DNA reads TGTGCCAGCAGCCTAACCGGTTGGACTGAAGCTTTCTTT. It codes for CASSLTGWTEAFF.

V is TRBV24-1 and J is TRBJ2-2, with a possible D match to TRBD2 (6 bases). The CDR3 loop spans 18 amino acids. Germline lookup yields CDR1 KGHDR and CDR2 SFDVKD. Trimming left V 4 bases short and J 8 bases short, with 25 bases between. Here the CDR3 reads CATSDHVRGSASGGELFF. DNA for the CDR3: TGTGCCACCAGTGACCACGTACGGGGGAGCGCCTCTGGGGGGGAGCTGTTTTTT.

V gene TRBV2 combines with J gene TRBJ2-5, with D maybe TRBD2 (5 bases). CDR3 size: 14 residues. Germline CDR1 and CDR2: SNHLY and FYNNEI. V lost 3 bases and J lost 2, with 10 bases in between. Written as DNA, the CDR3 is TGTGCCAGCAGTGAGGAGCGGACGCAAGAGACCCAGTACTTC. Translating it yields CASSEERTQETQYF.

Points on this clone: A clone one base away is much larger, so this may be a read error. This chain uses TRBV4-1 with TRBJ2-2; 8 bases are a match to TRBD1. The CDR3 totals 16 residues. The germline V gene has CDR1 MGHRA and CDR2 YSYEKL. CDR3 bases: TGCGCCCGCAGCCAACTCGGGACAGGTCTGACCGGGGAGCTGTTTTTT. Residues: CARSQLGTGLTGELFF.